The 17 T cell receptor beta chains listed next were all sequenced from one sample in a study of T cells expressing NK-cell markers. TCRdb re-called the 5' RACE reads; one entry per CDR3 protein, DNA not given. The table gives some 280,000 distinct CDR3 sequences; the top ten clones make up 0.39% of it. Specimen: blood T cells: a sorted CD56 or NKG2C T cell subset, CD4+ or CD8+ T cells, or bulk PBMC T cells (not recorded which). The receptor source for this set is a man between 18 and 35 years old in good health.

The chain employs TRBV7-2 and TRBJ2-7; the TCRdb D gene call, TRBD2, has no DNA to confirm it. This CDR3 spans 15 amino acids. Germline V lookup: CDR1 SGHTA, CDR2 FQGNSA. The CDR3 sequence is CASSLDLRISYEQYF.

This chain links TRBV7-2 with TRBJ2-1. CDR1 and CDR2 from the germline V gene are SGHTA and FQGNSA. The CDR3 length is 15 residues. Here the CDR3 reads CASNSPTDKYNEQFF.

The CDR3 sequence: CASSLRVAYGYTF. This rearrangement joins TRBV11-2 to TRBJ1-2. This CDR3 has 13 residues. The germline V gene encodes CDR1 SGHAT and CDR2 FQNNGV.

This chain joins TRBV28 and TRBJ2-5; TCRdb indicates TRBD2, and absent DNA this call remains unverified. Per the germline V gene, CDR1 is MDHEN and CDR2 is SYDVKM. This CDR3 contains 17 residues. This chain's CDR3 is CASSLGGQGSLQETQYF. Full variable domain (remainder filled in from reference TRBV28 and TRBJ2-5): DVKVTQSSRYLVKRTGEKVFLECVQDMDHENMFWYRQDPGLGLRLIYFSYDVKMKEKGDIPEGYSVSREKKERFSLILESASTNQTSMYLCASSLGGQGSLQETQYFGPGTRLLVL.

V gene TRBV6-5 combines with J gene TRBJ1-1; TCRdb's assignment of TRBD1 cannot be checked, as there is no DNA. Per the germline V gene, CDR1 is MNHEY and CDR2 is SVGAGI. The CDR3 runs to 11 residues. CDR3 residues: CASSYRGAAFF.

The chain employs TRBV24-1 and TRBJ2-3; TCRdb's D call of TRBD1 is untestable without DNA. Germline V gene lookup returns CDR1 KGHDR and CDR2 SFDVKD. This CDR3 is built from 18 residues. CDR3 in amino acids: CATSDRLTGGPSTDTQYF.

The chain combines TRBV12-5 with TRBJ2-2; TCRdb outputs TRBD1, but without DNA this stays unchecked. The CDR3 is made up of 16 amino acids. Germline-derived CDR1 and CDR2 are LGHNT and FRNRAP. CDR3 in amino acids: CASGRSTGVNTGELFF. Full variable domain (remainder filled in from reference TRBV12-5 and TRBJ2-2): DARVTQTPRHKVTEMGQEVTMRCQPILGHNTVFWYRQTMMQGLELLAYFRNRAPLDDSGMPKDRFSAEMPDATLATLKIQPSEPRDSAVYFCASGRSTGVNTGELFFGEGSRLTVL.

This chain links TRBV20-1 with TRBJ1-1; TCRdb's assignment of TRBD1 cannot be checked, as there is no DNA. CDR1 is DFQATT, CDR2 SNEGSKA, per germline (reference sequence). The CDR3 sequence is 13 residues long. The CDR3: CSASRGANTEAFF.

The rearrangement joins TRBV6-5 to TRBJ2-1; TCRdb calls TRBD1, which cannot be checked without DNA. The CDR3 runs 18 residues. The V gene's germline CDR1 is MNHEY and CDR2 SVGAGI. The CDR3 spells CASSYSPKSLGNYNEQFF.

The chain links TRBV6-5 to TRBJ1-1; TCRdb picks TRBD1, but there is no DNA to check that call. CDR3 length: 13 amino acids. Germline V lookup: CDR1 MNHEY, CDR2 SVGAGI. This chain's CDR3 is CASSVQGLAEAFF.

V is TRBV5-1 and J is TRBJ1-2; the TCRdb D gene call, TRBD1, has no DNA to confirm it. CDR1 SGHRS and CDR2 YFSETQ come from the germline V gene. The length of the CDR3 is 15 residues. The CDR3 loop reads CASSPGSEGDYGYTF.

V and J are TRBV5-1 and TRBJ2-1. Germline assignment: CDR1 SGHRS and CDR2 YFSETQ. The CDR3 sequence is 16 residues long. This CDR3 is CASSLDGSSSYNEQFF. The full variable domain, with the rest looked up from reference TRBV5-1 and TRBJ2-1, is KAGVTQTPRYLIKTRGQQVTLSCSPISGHRSVSWYQQTPGQGLQFLFEYFSETQRNKGNFPGRFSGRQFSNSRSEMNVSTLELGDSALYLCASSLDGSSSYNEQFFGPGTRLTVL.

This chain connects TRBV9 to TRBJ2-1; without DNA, the TCRdb call of TRBD1 cannot be checked. CDR3 length: 13 amino acids. The V gene's germline CDR1 is SGDLS and CDR2 YYNGEE. CDR3 amino acids: CASSSRGSNEQFF.

V gene TRBV19 combines with J gene TRBJ2-1; the D call from TCRdb, TRBD2, cannot be confirmed without DNA. Germline V gene data show CDR1 as LNHDA and CDR2 as SQIVND (reference sequence). This CDR3 has 18 amino acids. The CDR3: CASSIGPSGSNSYNEQFF.

V is TRBV10-3 and J is TRBJ1-5; TCRdb lists TRBD1, though no DNA is available to test this call. The CDR3 runs 15 residues. CDR1 ENHRY and CDR2 SYGVKD come from the germline V gene. The CDR3 here is CAISERDSSNQPQHF.

The V call is TRBV10-3, the J call TRBJ2-1; TCRdb returns TRBD2, unconfirmable since there is no DNA. CDR3 size: 14 residues. Germline loops: CDR1 ENHRY, CDR2 SYGVKD. The CDR3 protein is CATAGTSSYNEQFF.

This chain joins TRBV19 and TRBJ1-4; TCRdb calls TRBD1, which cannot be checked without DNA. CDR1 and CDR2 from the germline V gene are LNHDA and SQIVND (reference sequence). This CDR3 contains 15 residues. CDR3 sequence: CASTRQGPTNEKLFF.